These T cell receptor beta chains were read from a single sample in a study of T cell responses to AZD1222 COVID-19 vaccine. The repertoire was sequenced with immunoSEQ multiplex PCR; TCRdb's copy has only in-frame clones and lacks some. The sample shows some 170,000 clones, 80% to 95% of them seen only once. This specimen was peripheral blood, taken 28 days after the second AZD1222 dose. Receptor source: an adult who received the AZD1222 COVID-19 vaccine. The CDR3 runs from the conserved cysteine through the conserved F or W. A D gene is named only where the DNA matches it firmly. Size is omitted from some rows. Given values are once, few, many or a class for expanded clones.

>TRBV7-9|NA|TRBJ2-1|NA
CASSLAGPTSYNEQFF
TGTGCCAGCAGCTTAGCGGGACCGACCTCCTACAATGAGCAGTTCTTC
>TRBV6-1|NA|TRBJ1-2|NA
CASSEGAAYGYTF
TGTGCCAGCAGTGAAGGGGCAGCTTATGGCTACACCTTC
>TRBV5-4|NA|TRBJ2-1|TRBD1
CASSRGRTGSDNEQFF
TGTGCCAGCAGCCGAGGTCGGACAGGGTCAGACAATGAGCAGTTCTTC
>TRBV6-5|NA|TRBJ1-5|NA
CASSYSGGTNQPQHF
TGTGCCAGCAGTTACTCGGGGGGGACCAATCAGCCCCAGCATTTT
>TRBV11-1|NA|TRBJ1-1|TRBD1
CASSSPSPGQGVEAFF
TGTGCCAGCAGCTCCCCAAGCCCGGGACAGGGTGTTGAAGCTTTCTTT
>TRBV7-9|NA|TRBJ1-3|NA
CASSLAGRSSSGNTIYF
TGTGCCAGCAGCTTGGCCGGGAGGTCAAGCTCTGGAAACACCATATATTTT
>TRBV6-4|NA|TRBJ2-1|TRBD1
CASSDSPGQGANEQFF
TGTGCCAGCAGTGACTCGCCGGGACAGGGGGCGAATGAGCAGTTCTTC
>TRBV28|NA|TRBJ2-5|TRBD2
CASSRPRIAGGGETQYF
TGTGCCAGCAGTCGCCCGAGAATAGCGGGAGGGGGGGAGACCCAGTACTTC
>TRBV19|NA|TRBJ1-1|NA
CASSIYQGLNTEAFF
TGTGCCAGTAGTATATACCAGGGGCTGAACACTGAAGCTTTCTTT
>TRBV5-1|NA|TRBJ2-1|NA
CASSLLLSNEQFF
TGCGCCAGCAGCCTGTTGCTTTCCAATGAGCAGTTCTTC
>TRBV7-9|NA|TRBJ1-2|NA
CASSPDGTSWGYTF
TGTGCCAGCAGCCCCGATGGGACCTCGTGGGGCTACACCTTC
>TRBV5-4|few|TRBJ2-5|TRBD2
CASSPGLAGGPGETQYF
TGTGCCAGCAGCCCGGGACTAGCGGGAGGGCCAGGGGAGACCCAGTACTTC
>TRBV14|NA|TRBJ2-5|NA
CASSQDRVQTQYF
TGTGCCAGCAGCCAAGATCGGGTCCAGACCCAGTACTTC
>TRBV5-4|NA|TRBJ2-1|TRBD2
CASSLPAGGSLDNEQFF
TGTGCCAGCAGCTTGCCAGCGGGGGGATCTCTTGATAATGAGCAGTTCTTC
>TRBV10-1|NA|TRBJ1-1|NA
CASGPNEGWYTEAFF
TGCGCCAGCGGACCCAACGAGGGGTGGTACACTGAAGCTTTCTTT
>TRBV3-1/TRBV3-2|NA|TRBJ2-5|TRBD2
CASSPGGGETQYF
TGTGCCAGCAGCCCGGGGGGAGGCGAGACCCAGTACTTC
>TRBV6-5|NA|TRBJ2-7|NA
CASSYSVRSYEQYF
TGTGCCAGCAGTTACTCGGTCAGATCCTACGAGCAGTACTTC
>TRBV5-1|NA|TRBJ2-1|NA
CASSLAGRVAYNEQFF
TGCGCCAGCAGCTTGGCAGGCAGAGTGGCCTACAATGAGCAGTTCTTC
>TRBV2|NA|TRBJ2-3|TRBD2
CASISQVGGAQYF
TGTGCCAGCATTTCGCAGGTGGGGGGGGCGCAGTATTTT
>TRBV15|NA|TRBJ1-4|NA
CATSRGGGMGLFF
TGTGCCACCAGCAGAGGTGGGGGCATGGGACTGTTTTTT
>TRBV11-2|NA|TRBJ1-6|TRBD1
CASSFNRGGRNSPLHF
TGTGCCAGCAGCTTTAACAGGGGAGGGCGAAATTCACCCCTCCACTTT
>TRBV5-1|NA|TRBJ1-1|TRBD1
CASSLPGTGGAEAFF
TGCGCCAGCAGCTTACCGGGGACAGGGGGTGCTGAAGCTTTCTTT
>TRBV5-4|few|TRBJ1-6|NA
CASSGLSSPLHF
TGTGCCAGCAGCGGGCTGAGTTCACCCCTCCACTTT
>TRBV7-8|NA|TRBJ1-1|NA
CASSPGVVTEAFF
TGTGCCAGCAGCCCAGGGGTTGTGACTGAAGCTTTCTTT
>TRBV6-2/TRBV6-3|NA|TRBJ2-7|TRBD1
CASSRRDRGSYEQYF
TGTGCCAGCAGCCGACGGGACAGGGGCTCCTACGAGCAGTACTTC
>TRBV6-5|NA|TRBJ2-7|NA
CASDREVGEQYF
TGTGCCAGCGACAGGGAGGTTGGCGAGCAGTACTTC
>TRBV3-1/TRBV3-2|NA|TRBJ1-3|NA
CASSPTGRLTSGNTIYF
TGTGCCAGCAGCCCAACAGGACGGTTAACATCTGGAAACACCATATATTTT
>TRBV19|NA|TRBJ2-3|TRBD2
CASSPVSGSSYTQYF
TGTGCCAGTAGCCCTGTTAGCGGGAGCTCGTATACGCAGTATTTT
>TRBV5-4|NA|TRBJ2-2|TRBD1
CASSFRQGALSGELFF
TGTGCCAGCAGCTTCCGACAGGGGGCGCTTTCTGGGGAGCTGTTTTTT
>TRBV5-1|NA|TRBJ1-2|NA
CASSLDGLQTGYTF
TGCGCCAGCAGCTTGGACGGATTACAAACGGGCTACACCTTC
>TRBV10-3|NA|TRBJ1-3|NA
CAISPRDVGNTIYF
TGTGCCATCAGCCCCAGAGACGTTGGAAACACCATATATTTT
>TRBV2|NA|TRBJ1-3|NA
CASSPGHSGNTIYF
TGTGCCAGCAGTCCCGGACACTCTGGAAACACCATATATTTT
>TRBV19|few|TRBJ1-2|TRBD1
CASSTIGQVNYGYTF
TGTGCCAGTAGCACAATTGGACAGGTGAACTATGGCTACACCTTC
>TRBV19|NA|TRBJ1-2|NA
CASRDTSNYGYTF
TGTGCCAGTAGAGATACAAGCAACTATGGCTACACCTTC
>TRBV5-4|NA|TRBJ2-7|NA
CASGVGGTDYEQYF
TGTGCCAGCGGCGTCGGCGGGACGGACTACGAGCAGTACTTC
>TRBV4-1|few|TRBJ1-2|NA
CASSPNLGWHGYTF
TGCGCCAGCAGCCCAAACCTGGGGTGGCATGGCTACACCTTC
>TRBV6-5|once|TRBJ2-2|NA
CASIWTANTGELFF
TGTGCCAGCATATGGACAGCGAACACCGGGGAGCTGTTTTTT
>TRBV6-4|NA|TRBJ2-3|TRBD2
CASSDREGPPDTQYF
TGTGCCAGCAGTGACCGGGAGGGCCCCCCAGATACGCAGTATTTT
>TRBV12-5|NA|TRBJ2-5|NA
CASGLVVAAVGETQYF
TGTGCTAGTGGTTTGGTCGTTGCCGCCGTTGGGGAGACCCAGTACTTC
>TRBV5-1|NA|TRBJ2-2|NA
CASSYEGTGELFF
TGCGCCAGCAGCTATGAGGGGACGGGGGAGCTGTTTTTT
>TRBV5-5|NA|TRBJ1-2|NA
CASSLPPGQGNYGYTF
TGTGCCAGCAGCTTACCTCCGGGACAAGGGAACTATGGCTACACCTTC
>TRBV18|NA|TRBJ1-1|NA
CASSPNTLNTEAFF
TGTGCCAGCTCACCAAACACATTGAACACTGAAGCTTTCTTT
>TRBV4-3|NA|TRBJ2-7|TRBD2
CASSQDRLAGASPEQYF
TGCGCCAGCAGCCAAGACCGACTAGCGGGGGCCTCTCCGGAGCAGTACTTC
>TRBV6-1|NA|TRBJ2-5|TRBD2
CASSERLAVKETQYF
TGTGCCAGCAGTGAACGTCTAGCGGTGAAAGAGACCCAGTACTTC
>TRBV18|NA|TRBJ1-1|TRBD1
CASSPLGGVGNTEAFF
TGTGCCAGCTCACCGTTAGGGGGCGTAGGGAACACTGAAGCTTTCTTT
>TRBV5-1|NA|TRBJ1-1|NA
CASSLVWGVGTEAFF
TGCGCCAGCAGCTTGGTTTGGGGAGTGGGCACTGAAGCTTTCTTT
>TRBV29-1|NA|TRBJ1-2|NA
CSVRDIANYGYTF
TGCAGCGTCAGGGACATAGCTAACTATGGCTACACCTTC
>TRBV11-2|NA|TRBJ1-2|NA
CASSYPGGTANYGYTF
TGTGCCAGCAGCTACCCCGGCGGAACAGCTAACTATGGCTACACCTTC
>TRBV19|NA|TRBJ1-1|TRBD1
CASSRLGQGLNTEAFF
TGTGCCAGTAGTAGGTTGGGACAGGGCTTGAACACTGAAGCTTTCTTT
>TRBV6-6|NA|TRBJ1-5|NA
CASRWGDSNQPQHF
TGTGCCAGCAGGTGGGGGGACAGCAATCAGCCCCAGCATTTT
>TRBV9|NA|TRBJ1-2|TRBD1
CASSGMNRGLGYTF
TGTGCCAGCAGCGGGATGAACAGGGGGTTGGGCTACACCTTC